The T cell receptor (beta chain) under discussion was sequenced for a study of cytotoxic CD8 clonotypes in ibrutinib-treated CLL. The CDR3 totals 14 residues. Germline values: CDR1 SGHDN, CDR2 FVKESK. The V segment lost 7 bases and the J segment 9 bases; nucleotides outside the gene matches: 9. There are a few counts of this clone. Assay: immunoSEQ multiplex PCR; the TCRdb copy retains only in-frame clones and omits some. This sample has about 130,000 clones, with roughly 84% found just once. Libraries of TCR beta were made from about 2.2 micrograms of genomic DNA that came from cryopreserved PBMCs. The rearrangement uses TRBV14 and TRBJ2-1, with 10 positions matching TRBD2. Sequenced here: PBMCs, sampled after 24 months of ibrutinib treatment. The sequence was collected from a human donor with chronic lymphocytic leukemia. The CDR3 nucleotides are TGTGCCAGCACGATAGGGGGACTAGCGATTGAGCAGTTCTTC. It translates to CASTIGGLAIEQFF.